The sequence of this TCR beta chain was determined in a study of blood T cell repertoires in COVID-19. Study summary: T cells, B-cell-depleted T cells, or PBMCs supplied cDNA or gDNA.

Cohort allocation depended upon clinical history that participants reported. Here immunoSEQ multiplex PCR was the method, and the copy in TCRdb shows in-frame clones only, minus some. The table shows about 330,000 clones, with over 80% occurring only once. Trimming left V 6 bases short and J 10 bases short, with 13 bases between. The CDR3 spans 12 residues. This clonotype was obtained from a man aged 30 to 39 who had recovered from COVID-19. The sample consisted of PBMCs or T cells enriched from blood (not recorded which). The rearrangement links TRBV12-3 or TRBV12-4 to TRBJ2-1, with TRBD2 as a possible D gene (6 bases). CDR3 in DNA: TGTGCCAGCAGGTCCCTGGCGGGGGAGCAGTTCTTC. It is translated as CASRSLAGEQFF.